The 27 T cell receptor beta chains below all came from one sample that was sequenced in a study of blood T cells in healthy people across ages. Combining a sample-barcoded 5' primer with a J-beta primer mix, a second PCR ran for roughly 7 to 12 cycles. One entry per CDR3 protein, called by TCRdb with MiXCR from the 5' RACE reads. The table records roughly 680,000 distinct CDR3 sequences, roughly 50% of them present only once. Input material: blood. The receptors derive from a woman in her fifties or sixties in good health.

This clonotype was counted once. This chain's CDR3 is CSVVQPLLADTQYF. CDR3 nucleotides: TGCAGCGTTGTACAACCCCTGCTCGCAGATACGCAGTATTTT. This sequence joins TRBV29-1 and TRBJ2-3; D gene unclear. The CDR3 is 14 amino acids. Between the trimmed V and J ends, which lost 4 bases and 4 bases, there was a span of 15 bases. The germline V gene encodes CDR1 SQVTM and CDR2 ANQGSEA.

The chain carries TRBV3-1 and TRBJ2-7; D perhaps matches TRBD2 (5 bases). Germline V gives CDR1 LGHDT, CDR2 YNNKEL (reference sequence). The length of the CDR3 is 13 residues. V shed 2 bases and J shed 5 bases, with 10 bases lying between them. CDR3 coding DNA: TGTGCCAGCAGCCAAAATTGGGGAGACGAGCAGTACTTC. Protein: CASSQNWGDEQYF.

The CDR3 DNA is TGTGCCAGCAGCGCCCAGGACCGAACCTCTAATGAAAAACTGTTTTTT. As protein: CASSAQDRTSNEKLFF. This chain uses TRBV9 with TRBJ1-4; D gene unclear. With 3 bases removed from V and 3 bases from J, the gap between germline ends came to 15 bases. This CDR3 has 16 residues. The germline V gene has CDR1 SGDLS and CDR2 YYNGEE.

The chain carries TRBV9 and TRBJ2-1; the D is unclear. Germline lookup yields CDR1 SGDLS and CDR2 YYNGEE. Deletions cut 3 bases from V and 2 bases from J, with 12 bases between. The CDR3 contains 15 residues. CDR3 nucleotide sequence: TGTGCCAGCAGCGCAAAGTACTCTGCCTACAATGAGCAGTTCTTC. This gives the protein CASSAKYSAYNEQFF.

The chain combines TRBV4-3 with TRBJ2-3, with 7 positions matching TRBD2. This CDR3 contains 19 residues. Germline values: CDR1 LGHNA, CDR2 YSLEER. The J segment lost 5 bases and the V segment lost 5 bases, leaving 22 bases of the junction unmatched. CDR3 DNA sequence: TGCGCCAGCAGCTATACGGCCCTGACTAGCTCCTCAGGTGGAGATACGCAGTATTTT. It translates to CASSYTALTSSSGGDTQYF.

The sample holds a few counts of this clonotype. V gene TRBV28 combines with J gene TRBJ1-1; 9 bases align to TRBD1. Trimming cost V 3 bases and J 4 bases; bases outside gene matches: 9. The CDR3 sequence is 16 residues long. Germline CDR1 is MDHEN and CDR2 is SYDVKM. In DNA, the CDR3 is TGTGCCAGCAGTTTTACTGGGACAGGGTACGGCACTGAAGCTTTCTTT. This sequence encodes CASSFTGTGYGTEAFF.

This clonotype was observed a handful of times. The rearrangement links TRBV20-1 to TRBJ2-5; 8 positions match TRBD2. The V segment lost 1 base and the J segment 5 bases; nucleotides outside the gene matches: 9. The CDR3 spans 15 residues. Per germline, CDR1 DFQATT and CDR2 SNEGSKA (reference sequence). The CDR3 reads CSARGLSGEWETQYF. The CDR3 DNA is TGCAGTGCTAGAGGACTTAGCGGGGAATGGGAGACCCAGTACTTC.

CDR3 DNA sequence: TGCAGTGCCATAAAGCCGGGAGAGTTCAATGAGCAGTTCTTC. Its translation: CSAIKPGEFNEQFF. The rearrangement uses TRBV20-1 and TRBJ2-1; tentative D call: TRBD2 (6 bases). CDR3 length: 14 residues. Germline CDR1 DFQATT, CDR2 SNEGSKA (reference sequence). Trimming removed 6 bases at V and 6 bases at J, with 18 bases between.

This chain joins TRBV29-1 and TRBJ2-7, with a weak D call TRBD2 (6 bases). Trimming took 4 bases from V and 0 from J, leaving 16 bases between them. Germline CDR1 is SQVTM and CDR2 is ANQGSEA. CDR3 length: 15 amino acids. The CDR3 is CSVVKEGSGSYEQYF. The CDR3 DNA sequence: TGCAGCGTTGTCAAGGAGGGAAGCGGCTCCTACGAGCAGTACTTC.

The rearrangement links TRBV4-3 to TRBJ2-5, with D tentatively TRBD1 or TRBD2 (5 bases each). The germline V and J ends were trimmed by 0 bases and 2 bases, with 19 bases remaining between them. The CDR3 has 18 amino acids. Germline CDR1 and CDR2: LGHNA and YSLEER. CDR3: CASSQEFMGPSEQETQYF. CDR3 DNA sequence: TGCGCCAGCAGCCAAGAATTCATGGGACCGAGTGAGCAAGAGACCCAGTACTTC.

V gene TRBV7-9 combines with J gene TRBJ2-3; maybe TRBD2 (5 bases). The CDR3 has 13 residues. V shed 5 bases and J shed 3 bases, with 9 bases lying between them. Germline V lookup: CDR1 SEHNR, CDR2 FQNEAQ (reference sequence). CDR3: CASSTRLTDTQYF. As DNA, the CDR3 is TGTGCCAGCAGCACTAGACTGACAGATACGCAGTATTTT.

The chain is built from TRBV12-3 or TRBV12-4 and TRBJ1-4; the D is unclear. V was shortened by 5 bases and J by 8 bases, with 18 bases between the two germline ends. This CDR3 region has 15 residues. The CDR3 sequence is CASSVPRTYGEKLFF. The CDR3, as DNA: TGTGCCAGCAGTGTACCCAGGACGTATGGGGAAAAACTGTTTTTT.

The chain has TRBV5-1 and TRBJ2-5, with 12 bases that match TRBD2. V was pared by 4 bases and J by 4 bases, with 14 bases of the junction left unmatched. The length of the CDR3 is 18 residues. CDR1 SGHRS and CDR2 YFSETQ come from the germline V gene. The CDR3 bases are TGCGCCAGCAGCGTGGGGTCTAGCGGGAGGGCCTTTGGAGAGACCCAGTACTTC. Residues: CASSVGSSGRAFGETQYF. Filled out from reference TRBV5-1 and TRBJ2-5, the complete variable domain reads KAGVTQTPRYLIKTRGQQVTLSCSPISGHRSVSWYQQTPGQGLQFLFEYFSETQRNKGNFPGRFSGRQFSNSRSEMNVSTLELGDSALYLCASSVGSSGRAFGETQYFGPGTRLLVL.

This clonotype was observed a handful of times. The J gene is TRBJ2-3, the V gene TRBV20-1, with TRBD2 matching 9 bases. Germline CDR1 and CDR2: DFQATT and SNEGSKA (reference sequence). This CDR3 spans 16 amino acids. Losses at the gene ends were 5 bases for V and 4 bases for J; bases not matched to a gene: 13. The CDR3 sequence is CSAPRLREGPADTQYF. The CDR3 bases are TGCAGTGCTCCACGGCTGCGGGAGGGCCCCGCAGATACGCAGTATTTT.

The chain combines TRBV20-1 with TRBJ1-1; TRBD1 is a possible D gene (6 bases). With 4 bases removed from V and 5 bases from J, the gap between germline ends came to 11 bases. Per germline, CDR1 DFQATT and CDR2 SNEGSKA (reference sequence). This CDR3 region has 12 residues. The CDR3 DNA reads TGCAGTGCTACGGGGGGGCTTACTGAAGCTTTCTTT. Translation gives CSATGGLTEAFF.

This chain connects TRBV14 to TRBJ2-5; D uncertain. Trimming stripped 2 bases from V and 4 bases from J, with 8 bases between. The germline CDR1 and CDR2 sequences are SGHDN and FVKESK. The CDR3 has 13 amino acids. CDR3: CASSQTVRETQYF. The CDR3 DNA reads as TGTGCCAGCAGCCAAACAGTCCGAGAGACCCAGTACTTC.

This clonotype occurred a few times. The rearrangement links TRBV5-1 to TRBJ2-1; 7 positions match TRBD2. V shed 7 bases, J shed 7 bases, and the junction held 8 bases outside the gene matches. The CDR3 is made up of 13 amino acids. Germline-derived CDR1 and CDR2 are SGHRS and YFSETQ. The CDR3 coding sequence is TGCGCCAGCGAGGGGCTAGCGGTGAATGAGCAGTTCTTC. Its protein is CASEGLAVNEQFF.

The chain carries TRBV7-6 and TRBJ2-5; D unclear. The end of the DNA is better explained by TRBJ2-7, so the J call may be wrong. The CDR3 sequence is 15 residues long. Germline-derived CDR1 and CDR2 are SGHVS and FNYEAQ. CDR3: CASSLEIGSNYEQYF. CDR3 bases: TGTGCCAGCAGCTTAGAGATCGGCAGCAACTACGAGCAGTACTTC.

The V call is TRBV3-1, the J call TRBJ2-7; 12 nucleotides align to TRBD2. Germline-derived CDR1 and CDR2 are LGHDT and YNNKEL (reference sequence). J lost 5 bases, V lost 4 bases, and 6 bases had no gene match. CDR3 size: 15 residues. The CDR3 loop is CASSLTSGRLDEQYF. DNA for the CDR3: TGTGCCAGCAGCCTCACTAGCGGGAGGCTCGACGAGCAGTACTTC.

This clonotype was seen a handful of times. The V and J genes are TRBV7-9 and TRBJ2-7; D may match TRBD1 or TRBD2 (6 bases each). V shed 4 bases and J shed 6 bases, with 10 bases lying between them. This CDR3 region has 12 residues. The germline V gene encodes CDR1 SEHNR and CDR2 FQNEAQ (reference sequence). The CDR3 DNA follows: TGTGCCAGCAGCTCGGGGGCGCCCGAGCAGTACTTC. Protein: CASSSGAPEQYF.

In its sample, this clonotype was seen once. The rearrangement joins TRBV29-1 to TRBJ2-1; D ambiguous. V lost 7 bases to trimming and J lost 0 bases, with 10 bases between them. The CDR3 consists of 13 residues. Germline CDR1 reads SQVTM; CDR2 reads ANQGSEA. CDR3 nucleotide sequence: TGCAGCGGTGACCAGTACTCCTACAATGAGCAGTTCTTC. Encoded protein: CSGDQYSYNEQFF.

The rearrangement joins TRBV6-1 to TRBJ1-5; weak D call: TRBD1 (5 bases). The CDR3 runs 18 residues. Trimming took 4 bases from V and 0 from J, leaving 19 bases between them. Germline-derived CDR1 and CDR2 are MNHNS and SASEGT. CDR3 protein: CASSVGPSGGSSNQPQHF. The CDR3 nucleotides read TGTGCCAGCAGTGTTGGGCCCTCGGGGGGGAGTAGCAATCAGCCCCAGCATTTT.

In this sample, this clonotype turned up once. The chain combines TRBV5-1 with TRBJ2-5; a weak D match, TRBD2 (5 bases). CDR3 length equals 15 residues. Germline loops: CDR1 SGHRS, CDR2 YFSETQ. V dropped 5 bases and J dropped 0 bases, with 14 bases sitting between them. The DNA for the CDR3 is TGCGCCAGCAGGGAGGATAGCGTGAACCAAGAGACCCAGTACTTC. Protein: CASREDSVNQETQYF.

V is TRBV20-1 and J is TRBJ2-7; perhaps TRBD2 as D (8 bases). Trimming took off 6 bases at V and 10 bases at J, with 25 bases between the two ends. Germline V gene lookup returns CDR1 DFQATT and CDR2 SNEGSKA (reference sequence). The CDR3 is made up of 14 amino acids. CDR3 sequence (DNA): TGCAGTGCCCCTGAGGCGGGAGGCACAGGGGCCCAGTACTTC. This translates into CSAPEAGGTGAQYF.

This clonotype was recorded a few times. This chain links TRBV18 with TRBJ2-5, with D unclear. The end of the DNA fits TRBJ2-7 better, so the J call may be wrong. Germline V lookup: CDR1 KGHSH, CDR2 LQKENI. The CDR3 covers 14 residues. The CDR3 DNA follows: TGTGCCAGCTCACCACTTGGCAAATACTACGAGCAGTACTTC. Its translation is CASSPLGKYYEQYF.

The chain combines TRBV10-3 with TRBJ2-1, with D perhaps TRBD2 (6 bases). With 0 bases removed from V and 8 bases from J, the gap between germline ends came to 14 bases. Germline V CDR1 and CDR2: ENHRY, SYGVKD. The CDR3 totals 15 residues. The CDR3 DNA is TGTGCCATCAGTGAGTCGTGGGGACGGGAGTATGAGCAGTTCTTC. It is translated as CAISESWGREYEQFF.

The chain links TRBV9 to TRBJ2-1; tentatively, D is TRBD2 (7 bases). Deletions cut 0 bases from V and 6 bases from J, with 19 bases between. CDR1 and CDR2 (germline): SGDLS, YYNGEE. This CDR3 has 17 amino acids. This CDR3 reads CASSVGGRGRALNEQFF. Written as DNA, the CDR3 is TGTGCCAGCAGCGTAGGAGGGAGGGGGAGGGCCCTCAATGAGCAGTTCTTC.